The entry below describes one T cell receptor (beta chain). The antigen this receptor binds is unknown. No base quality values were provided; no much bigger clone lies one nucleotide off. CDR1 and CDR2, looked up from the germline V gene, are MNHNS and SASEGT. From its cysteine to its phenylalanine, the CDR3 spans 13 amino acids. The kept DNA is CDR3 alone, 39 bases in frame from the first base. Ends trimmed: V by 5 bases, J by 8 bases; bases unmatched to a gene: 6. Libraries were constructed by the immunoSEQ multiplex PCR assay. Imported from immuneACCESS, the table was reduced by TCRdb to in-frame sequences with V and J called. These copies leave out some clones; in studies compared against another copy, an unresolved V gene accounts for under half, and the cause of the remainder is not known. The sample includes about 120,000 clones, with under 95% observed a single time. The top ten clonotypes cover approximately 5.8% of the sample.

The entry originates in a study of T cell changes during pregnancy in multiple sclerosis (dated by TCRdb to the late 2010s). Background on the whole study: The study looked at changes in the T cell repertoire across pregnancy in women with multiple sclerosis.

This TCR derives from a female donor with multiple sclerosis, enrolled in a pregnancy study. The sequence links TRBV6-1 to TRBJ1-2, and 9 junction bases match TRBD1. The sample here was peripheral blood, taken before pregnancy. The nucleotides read TGTGCCAGCAGTACCGACAGGGGGATAGGCTACACCTTC. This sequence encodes CASSTDRGIGYTF.